This T cell receptor beta chain was sequenced in a study of Tregs in tolerant kidney transplant recipients. Findings and caveats of the study: Antigen-driven expansion was suggested because donor-specific Tregs expanded more than all Tregs in tolerant patients.

This clone occurred once. The antigen is undetermined. The CDR3 loop spans 15 amino acids. CDR1 is SQVTM, CDR2 ANQGSEA, per germline. V lost 6 bases to trimming and J lost 4 bases; unmatched junction nucleotides: 9. Related graft donors supplied nonmyeloablative bone marrow transplants, and mixed chimerism was transient. Unstimulated Tregs (CD4+CD25+CD127-) and CD4+CD25- non-Tregs were sorted from PBMCs. Some clones are missing from TCRdb's copy, which holds only in-frame ones; the method was immunoSEQ multiplex PCR. The sample consists of approximately 90,000 clones, 93% of them appearing once. This rearrangement joins TRBV29-1 to TRBJ1-5; 10 bases are a match to TRBD1. This receptor was identified in a human patient who received a combined kidney and bone marrow transplant. Some T cells may possibly be graft donor cells. The source was CD4+ T cells from blood (PBMCs), collected 12 months after the transplant. The CDR3 loop is CSVATGTGVNQPQHF. DNA of the CDR3: TGCAGCGTAGCCACCGGGACAGGGGTAAATCAGCCCCAGCATTTT.